This T cell receptor (beta chain) was profiled in a study of human T cells and chemical hapten exposure. Background on the study: Variation in per-sample TCR yields came mainly from small pooled library volume differences.

Stated time point: patch test 2, 6 weeks after DPC sensitization. Treatment denoted: therapeutic diphenylcyclopropenone sensitization with weekly scalp DPC. The study enrolled 18 to 70-year-old alopecia patients suitable for DPC. Individual cDNA molecules each carried unique molecular identifiers attached by the library. TCRdb analysed the RACE reads with MiXCR anew, one entry per CDR3 protein. Of tens of thousands of distinct CDR3 sequences listed, about 10% were seen once; the top ten hold around 2.5%. This clonotype was seen a few times. Sample: whole blood, taken in connection with sensitization to the hapten diphenylcyclopropenone (DPC). The clonotype originates from a woman in her twenties or thirties with alopecia areata. Some clones in this sample may be carry-over from other donors' samples.

Here the CDR3 reads CASSPALRSAEAFF. The CDR3 region has the DNA TGTGCCAGCAGTCCAGCGCTGAGGTCCGCTGAAGCTTTCTTT. The rearrangement joins TRBV12-3 or TRBV12-4 to TRBJ1-1; D unclear. This CDR3 comprises 14 residues. The V end was cut by 5 bases, the J end by 6 bases, with 16 bases between.